Included here is one T cell receptor beta chain sequence, with context. The germline V gene has CDR1 SGHAT and CDR2 FQNNGV. The V end was cut by 1 base, the J end by 9 bases, with 9 bases between. This CDR3 has 12 amino acids. The data derive from a study of cytomegalovirus exposure and HLA in healthy donors. PCR employed 60 Vbeta and 13 Jbeta primers. Sequenced by immunoSEQ multiplex PCR; TCRdb stores in-frame clones only, minus some. Here the sample spans roughly 100,000 clones, 70% to 80% being singletons. The sequenced sample was PBMCs. The chain uses TRBV11-2 and TRBJ1-1, with unresolved D. The origin of this receptor is a man aged 55 to 69 in good health and CMV-seronegative. CDR3 nucleotide sequence: TGTGCCAGCAGCTTAGTCGAGACAAAAGCTTTCTTT. It yields the protein CASSLVETKAFF. Full variable domain (missing parts from reference TRBV11-2 and TRBJ1-1): EAGVAQSPRYKIIEKRQSVAFWCNPISGHATLYWYQQILGQGPKLLIQFQNNGVVDDSQLPKDRFSAERLKGVDSTLKIQPAKLEDSAVYLCASSLVETKAFFGQGTRLTVV.